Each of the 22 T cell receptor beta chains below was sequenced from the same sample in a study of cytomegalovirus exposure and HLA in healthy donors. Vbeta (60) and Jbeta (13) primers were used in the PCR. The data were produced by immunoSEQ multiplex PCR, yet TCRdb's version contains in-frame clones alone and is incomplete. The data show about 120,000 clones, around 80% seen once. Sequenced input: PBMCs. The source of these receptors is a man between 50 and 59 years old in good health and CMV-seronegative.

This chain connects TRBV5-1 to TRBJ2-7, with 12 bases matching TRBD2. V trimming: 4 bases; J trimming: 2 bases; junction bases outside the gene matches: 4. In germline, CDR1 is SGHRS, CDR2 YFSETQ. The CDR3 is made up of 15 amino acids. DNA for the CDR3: TGCGCCAGCAGCGCAACTAGCGGGGGGACCTACGAGCAGTACTTC. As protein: CASSATSGGTYEQYF.

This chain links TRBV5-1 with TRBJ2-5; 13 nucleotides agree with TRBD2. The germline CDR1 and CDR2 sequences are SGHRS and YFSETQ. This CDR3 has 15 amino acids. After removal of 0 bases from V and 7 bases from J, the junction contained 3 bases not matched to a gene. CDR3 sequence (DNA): TGCGCCAGCAGCTTGGGGACTAGCGGGAGCGGGACCCAGTACTTC. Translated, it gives CASSLGTSGSGTQYF.

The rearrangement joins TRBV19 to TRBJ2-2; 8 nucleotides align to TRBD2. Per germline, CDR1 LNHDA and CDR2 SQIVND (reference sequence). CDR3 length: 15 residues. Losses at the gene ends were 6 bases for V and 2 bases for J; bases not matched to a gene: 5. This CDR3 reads CASSRAGANTGELFF. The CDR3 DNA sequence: TGTGCCAGTAGCCGAGCGGGGGCCAACACCGGGGAGCTGTTTTTT.

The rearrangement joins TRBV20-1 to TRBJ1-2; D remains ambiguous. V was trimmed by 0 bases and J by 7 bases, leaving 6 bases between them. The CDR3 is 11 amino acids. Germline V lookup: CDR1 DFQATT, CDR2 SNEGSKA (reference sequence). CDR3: CSARDRLGYTF. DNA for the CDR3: TGCAGTGCTAGAGATCGACTTGGCTACACCTTC.

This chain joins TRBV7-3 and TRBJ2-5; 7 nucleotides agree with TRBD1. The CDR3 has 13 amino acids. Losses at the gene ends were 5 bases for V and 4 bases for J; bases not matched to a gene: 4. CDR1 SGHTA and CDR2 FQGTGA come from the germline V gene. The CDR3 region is CASSKGAGETQYF. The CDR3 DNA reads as TGTGCCAGCAGCAAGGGGGCGGGAGAGACCCAGTACTTC.

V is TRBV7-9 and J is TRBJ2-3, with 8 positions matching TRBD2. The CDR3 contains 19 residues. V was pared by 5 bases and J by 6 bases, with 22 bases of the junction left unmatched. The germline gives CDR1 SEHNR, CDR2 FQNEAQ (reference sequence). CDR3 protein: CASSKGARRGAPRSDTQYF. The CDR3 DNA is TGTGCCAGCAGCAAAGGGGCTAGGCGGGGGGCCCCGCGGTCTGATACGCAGTATTTT.

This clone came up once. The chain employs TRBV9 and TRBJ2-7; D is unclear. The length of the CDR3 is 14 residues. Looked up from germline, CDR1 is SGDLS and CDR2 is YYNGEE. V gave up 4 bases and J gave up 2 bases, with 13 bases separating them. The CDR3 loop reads CASSLGGPAYEQYF. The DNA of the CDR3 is TGTGCCAGCAGCCTCGGCGGCCCAGCCTACGAGCAGTACTTC.

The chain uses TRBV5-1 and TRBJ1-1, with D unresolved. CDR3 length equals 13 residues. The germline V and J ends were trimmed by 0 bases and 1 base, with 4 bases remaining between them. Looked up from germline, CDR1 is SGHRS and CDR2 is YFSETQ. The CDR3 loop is CASSLGENTEAFF. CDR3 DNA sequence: TGCGCCAGCAGCTTGGGAGAGAACACTGAAGCTTTCTTT.

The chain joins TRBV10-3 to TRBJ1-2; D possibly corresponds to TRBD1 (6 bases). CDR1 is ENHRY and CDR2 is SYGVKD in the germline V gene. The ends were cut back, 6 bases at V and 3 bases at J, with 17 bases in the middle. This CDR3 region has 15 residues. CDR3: CAIRPGQLGDYGYTF. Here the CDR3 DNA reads TGTGCCATCAGGCCCGGACAGCTGGGGGACTATGGCTACACCTTC.

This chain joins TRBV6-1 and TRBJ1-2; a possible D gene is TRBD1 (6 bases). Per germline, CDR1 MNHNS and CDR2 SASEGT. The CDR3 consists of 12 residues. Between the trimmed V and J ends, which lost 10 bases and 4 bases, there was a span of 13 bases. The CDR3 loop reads CAIGGGPYGYTF. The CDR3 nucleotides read TGTGCCATCGGGGGGGGCCCCTATGGCTACACCTTC.

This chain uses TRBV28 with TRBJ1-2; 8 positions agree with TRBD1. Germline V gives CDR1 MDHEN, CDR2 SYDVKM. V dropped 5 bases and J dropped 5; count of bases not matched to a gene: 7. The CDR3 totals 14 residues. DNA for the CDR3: TGTGCCAGCAGTCGCACAGGGGGAGTATATGGCTACACCTTC. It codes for CASSRTGGVYGYTF.

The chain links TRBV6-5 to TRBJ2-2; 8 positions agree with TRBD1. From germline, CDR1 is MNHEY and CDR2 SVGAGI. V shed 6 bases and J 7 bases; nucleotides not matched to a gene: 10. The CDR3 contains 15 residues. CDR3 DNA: TGTGCCAGCAGACCCCGACAGGGGAGTGGCGGGGAGCTGTTTTTT. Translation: CASRPRQGSGGELFF.

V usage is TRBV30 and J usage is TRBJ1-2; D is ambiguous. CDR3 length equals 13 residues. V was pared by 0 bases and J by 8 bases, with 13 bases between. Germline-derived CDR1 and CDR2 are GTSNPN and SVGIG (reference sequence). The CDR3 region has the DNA TGTGCCTGGAGTGTAGGGCGGGTAGGCGGCTACACCTTC. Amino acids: CAWSVGRVGGYTF.

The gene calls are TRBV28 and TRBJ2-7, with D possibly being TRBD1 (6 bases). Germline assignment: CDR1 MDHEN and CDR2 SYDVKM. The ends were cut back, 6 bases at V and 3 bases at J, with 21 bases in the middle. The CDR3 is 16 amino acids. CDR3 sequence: CASSSPGTSLGYEQYF. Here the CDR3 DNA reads TGTGCCAGCAGCTCTCCAGGGACATCCCTGGGCTACGAGCAGTACTTC.

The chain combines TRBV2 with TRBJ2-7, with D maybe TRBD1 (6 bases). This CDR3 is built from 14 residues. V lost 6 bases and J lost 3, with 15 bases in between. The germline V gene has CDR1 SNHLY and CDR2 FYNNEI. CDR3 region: CASRSRDTDYEQYF. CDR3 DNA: TGTGCCAGCAGAAGCCGGGACACAGACTACGAGCAGTACTTC.

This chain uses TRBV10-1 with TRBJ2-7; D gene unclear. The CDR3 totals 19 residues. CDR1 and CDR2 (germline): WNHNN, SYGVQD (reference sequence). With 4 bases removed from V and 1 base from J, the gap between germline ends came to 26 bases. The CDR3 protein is CASSASPRVRRFCSYEQYF. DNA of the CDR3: TGCGCCAGCAGTGCTTCCCCACGTGTTAGGCGGTTTTGTTCCTACGAGCAGTACTTC.

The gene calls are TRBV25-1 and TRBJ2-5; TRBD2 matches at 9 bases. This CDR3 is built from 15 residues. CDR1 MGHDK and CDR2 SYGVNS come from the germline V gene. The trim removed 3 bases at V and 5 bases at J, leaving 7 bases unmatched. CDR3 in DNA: TGTGCCAGCAGTGAGGCCAGCGGGGGGTGGGAGACCCAGTACTTC. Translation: CASSEASGGWETQYF.

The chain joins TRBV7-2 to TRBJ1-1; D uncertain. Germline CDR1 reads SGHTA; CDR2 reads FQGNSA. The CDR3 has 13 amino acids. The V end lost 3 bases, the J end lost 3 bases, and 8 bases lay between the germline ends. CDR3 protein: CASSFSTYTEAFF. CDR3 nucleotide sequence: TGTGCCAGCAGCTTTAGTACTTACACTGAAGCTTTCTTT.

CDR3 sequence: CASSPDSNEQYF. Here the CDR3 DNA reads TGTGCCAGCAGCCCCGACAGTAACGAGCAGTACTTC. The chain carries TRBV5-4 and TRBJ2-7; a possible D gene is TRBD1 (5 bases). Germline V gene lookup returns CDR1 SGHNT and CDR2 YYREEE (reference sequence). V was trimmed by 4 bases and J by 5 bases, leaving 10 bases between them. The CDR3 has 12 residues.

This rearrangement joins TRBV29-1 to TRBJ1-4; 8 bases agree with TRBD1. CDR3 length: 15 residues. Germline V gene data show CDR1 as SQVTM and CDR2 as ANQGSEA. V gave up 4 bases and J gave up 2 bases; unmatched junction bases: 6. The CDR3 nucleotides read TGCAGCGTTGTCTTAGACAGGGGTACTAATGAAAAACTGTTTTTT. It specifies CSVVLDRGTNEKLFF.

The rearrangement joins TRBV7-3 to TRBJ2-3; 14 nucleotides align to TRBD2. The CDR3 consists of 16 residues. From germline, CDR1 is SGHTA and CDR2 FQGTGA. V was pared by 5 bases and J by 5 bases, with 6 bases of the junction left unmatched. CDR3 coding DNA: TGTGCCAGCAGCCGCCCCGGGACTAGCGGGGGAGATACGCAGTATTTT. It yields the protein CASSRPGTSGGDTQYF.

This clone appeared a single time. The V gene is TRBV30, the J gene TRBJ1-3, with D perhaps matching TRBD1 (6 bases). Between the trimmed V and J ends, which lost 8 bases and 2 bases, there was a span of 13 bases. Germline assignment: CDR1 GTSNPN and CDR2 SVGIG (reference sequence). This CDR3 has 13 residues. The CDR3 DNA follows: TGTGCCCGCCAGAGGGGGACTGGAAACACCATATATTTT. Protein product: CARQRGTGNTIYF.